This is a list of T cell receptor beta chains from one sample in a study of cytomegalovirus exposure and HLA in healthy donors. Using immunoSEQ multiplex PCR, the repertoire was profiled, and TCRdb retains in-frame clones only, with some absent. The repertoire holds some 150,000 clones, with approximately 80% as singletons. Sample: PBMCs. All receptors derive from a woman aged 18 to 35 in good health and CMV-seronegative. The CDR3 runs from the conserved cysteine through the conserved F or W. Fields, in order: D gene, V gene, J gene, clone size, CDR3 DNA, CDR3 protein. D genes are given only for firm matches. Clone size appears in some rows only: once, few, many, or a class for an expanded clone.

d_call: .
v_call: TRBV28
j_call: TRBJ2-7
clone_size: .
cdr3_nt: TGTGCCAGCAGTTCTTTGAAGGGGGGGCCTCCCTACGAGCAGTACTTC
cdr3_aa: CASSSLKGGPPYEQYF

d_call: TRBD1
v_call: TRBV25-1
j_call: TRBJ2-1
clone_size: .
cdr3_nt: TGTGCCAGCAGTGACTTTACAGGGGCCCACAATGAGCAGTTCTTC
cdr3_aa: CASSDFTGAHNEQFF

d_call: TRBD2
v_call: TRBV18
j_call: TRBJ2-1
clone_size: few
cdr3_nt: TGTGCCAGCTCACCAGCTATAGCGGGAGATGCTGAGCAGTTCTTC
cdr3_aa: CASSPAIAGDAEQFF

d_call: .
v_call: TRBV27
j_call: TRBJ1-2
clone_size: .
cdr3_nt: TGTGCCAGCAGCTCCCCGGGAAGGATCCCCACCGACGGCTACACCTTC
cdr3_aa: CASSSPGRIPTDGYTF

d_call: .
v_call: TRBV9
j_call: TRBJ1-2
clone_size: .
cdr3_nt: TGTGCCAGCAGCGTAGTGGACAGCAAAGACTATGGCTACACCTTC
cdr3_aa: CASSVVDSKDYGYTF

d_call: .
v_call: TRBV4-1
j_call: TRBJ1-2
clone_size: .
cdr3_nt: TGCGCCAGCAGCCCAACCACCACAGGCACCTATGGCTACACCTTC
cdr3_aa: CASSPTTTGTYGYTF

d_call: TRBD2
v_call: TRBV5-1
j_call: TRBJ2-1
clone_size: .
cdr3_nt: TGCGCCAGCCGCCGTAGCGGGGAATCCTACAATGAGCAGTTCTTC
cdr3_aa: CASRRSGESYNEQFF

d_call: .
v_call: TRBV25-1
j_call: TRBJ1-5
clone_size: few
cdr3_nt: TGTGCCAGCAGTGAAACAGGGCAGAGCGAGCCCCAGCATTTT
cdr3_aa: CASSETGQSEPQHF

d_call: .
v_call: TRBV2
j_call: TRBJ2-5
clone_size: .
cdr3_nt: TGTGCCAGCGGGTGGGCTAGCAAAGAGACCCAGTACTTC
cdr3_aa: CASGWASKETQYF

d_call: .
v_call: TRBV6-1
j_call: TRBJ2-3
clone_size: .
cdr3_nt: TGTGCCAGCACGGTTAGAATCACAGATACGCAGTATTTT
cdr3_aa: CASTVRITDTQYF

d_call: .
v_call: TRBV29-1
j_call: TRBJ2-5
clone_size: .
cdr3_nt: TGCAGCGTTCGTAGAATGGACCAAGAGACCCAGTACTTC
cdr3_aa: CSVRRMDQETQYF

d_call: TRBD2
v_call: TRBV10-1
j_call: TRBJ2-1
clone_size: .
cdr3_nt: TGCGCCAGCAGTGGGACTAGCGGGAAAATAGGATTGTACAATGAGCAGTTCTTC
cdr3_aa: CASSGTSGKIGLYNEQFF

d_call: .
v_call: TRBV7-3
j_call: TRBJ2-5
clone_size: .
cdr3_nt: TGTGCCAGCAGCTTATTTAGAGAAGAGACCCAGTACTTC
cdr3_aa: CASSLFREETQYF

d_call: TRBD2
v_call: TRBV27
j_call: TRBJ2-1
clone_size: .
cdr3_nt: TGTGCCAGCAGTTTTGTTGTAGCGGGACGGAATGAGCAGTTCTTC
cdr3_aa: CASSFVVAGRNEQFF

d_call: TRBD1
v_call: TRBV7-9
j_call: TRBJ2-5
clone_size: .
cdr3_nt: TGTGCCAGCAGCTCAACTCCCGGGACAGGGCATGAGGAGACCCAGTACTTC
cdr3_aa: CASSSTPGTGHEETQYF

d_call: .
v_call: TRBV2
j_call: TRBJ1-3
clone_size: .
cdr3_nt: TGTGCCAGCAGACATCCACACCCCGCTGGAAACACCATATATTTT
cdr3_aa: CASRHPHPAGNTIYF

d_call: .
v_call: TRBV15
j_call: TRBJ1-1
clone_size: once
cdr3_nt: TGTGCCACCAGCAGATCAAGGACAGCAGACACTGAAGCTTTCTTT
cdr3_aa: CATSRSRTADTEAFF

d_call: .
v_call: TRBV5-7
j_call: TRBJ1-2
clone_size: .
cdr3_nt: TGTGCCAGGGCTACATGGGCTGCAGGTAACCATGGCTACACCTTC
cdr3_aa: CARATWAAGNHGYTF

d_call: .
v_call: TRBV4-2
j_call: TRBJ1-5
clone_size: .
cdr3_nt: TGTGCCAGCAGCCAAGACCAGGATAGCAATCAGCCCCAGCATTTT
cdr3_aa: CASSQDQDSNQPQHF

d_call: .
v_call: TRBV6-5
j_call: TRBJ2-2
clone_size: .
cdr3_nt: TGTGCCAGCAGCAGCGGGACACCCCACACCGGGGAGCTGTTTTTT
cdr3_aa: CASSSGTPHTGELFF

d_call: .
v_call: TRBV28
j_call: TRBJ1-3
clone_size: .
cdr3_nt: TGTGCCAGCAGTTTCCTGAGGGGGGGTATATATTTT
cdr3_aa: CASSFLRGGIYF

d_call: TRBD1
v_call: TRBV27
j_call: TRBJ2-3
clone_size: .
cdr3_nt: TGTGCCAGCAGTTTAAGGGGGCGCGGCACAGATACGCAGTATTTT
cdr3_aa: CASSLRGRGTDTQYF

d_call: TRBD2
v_call: TRBV28
j_call: TRBJ2-3
clone_size: .
cdr3_nt: TGTGCCAGCAGTCCCCGCGGACTAGCGGGAGGATGGGATACGCAGTATTTT
cdr3_aa: CASSPRGLAGGWDTQYF

d_call: TRBD1
v_call: TRBV5-1
j_call: TRBJ2-7
clone_size: .
cdr3_nt: TGCGCCAGCAGCTTGGCGGGACAGGCTAGGGAGCAGTACTTC
cdr3_aa: CASSLAGQAREQYF

d_call: .
v_call: TRBV2
j_call: TRBJ2-1
clone_size: .
cdr3_nt: TGTGCCAGCAGTGAAACTAGTCGCGGGTACAATGAGCAGTTCTTC
cdr3_aa: CASSETSRGYNEQFF

d_call: .
v_call: TRBV5-5
j_call: TRBJ1-1
clone_size: .
cdr3_nt: TGTGCCAGCAGCTTGAGGGGTTGGGTCACTGAAGCTTTCTTT
cdr3_aa: CASSLRGWVTEAFF

d_call: TRBD1
v_call: TRBV4-1
j_call: TRBJ1-1
clone_size: few
cdr3_nt: TGCGCCAGCAGCCCCACCGGGACAGGGGGTTTCACTGAAGCTTTCTTT
cdr3_aa: CASSPTGTGGFTEAFF

d_call: .
v_call: TRBV2
j_call: TRBJ2-7
clone_size: .
cdr3_nt: TGTGCCAGCAGTGAATCTAGTATGAACTACGAGCAGTACTTC
cdr3_aa: CASSESSMNYEQYF

d_call: .
v_call: TRBV4-3
j_call: TRBJ2-3
clone_size: .
cdr3_nt: TGCGCCAGCAGCCAAGATTTCCTAGCCGGAGATACGCAGTATTTT
cdr3_aa: CASSQDFLAGDTQYF

d_call: .
v_call: TRBV6-1
j_call: TRBJ1-6
clone_size: .
cdr3_nt: TGTGCTAGCAGTGCTCCGGGACAAGTAAATTCACCCCTCCACTTT
cdr3_aa: CASSAPGQVNSPLHF

d_call: TRBD2
v_call: TRBV5-1
j_call: TRBJ2-7
clone_size: once
cdr3_nt: TGCGCCAGCAGCATAGCGGGGCGGTCCTACGAGCAGTACTTC
cdr3_aa: CASSIAGRSYEQYF

d_call: TRBD2
v_call: TRBV7-3
j_call: TRBJ2-3
clone_size: .
cdr3_nt: TGTGCCAGCAGCTTAACCGGACTAGCGGGAGCACCAGATACGCAGTATTTT
cdr3_aa: CASSLTGLAGAPDTQYF

d_call: TRBD2
v_call: TRBV13
j_call: TRBJ2-1
clone_size: .
cdr3_nt: TGTGCCAGCAGCCTCCTAGCGGCAGGCGGGGGCTACAATGAGCAGTTCTTC
cdr3_aa: CASSLLAAGGGYNEQFF

d_call: .
v_call: TRBV6-5
j_call: TRBJ1-5
clone_size: .
cdr3_nt: TGTGCCAGCAGTTACGCGGGGAATCAGCCCCAGCATTTT
cdr3_aa: CASSYAGNQPQHF

d_call: TRBD1
v_call: TRBV28
j_call: TRBJ1-1
clone_size: .
cdr3_nt: TGTGCCAGCAGCCTTTACAGGGGAACTGAAGCTTTCTTT
cdr3_aa: CASSLYRGTEAFF

d_call: .
v_call: TRBV4-3
j_call: TRBJ2-7
clone_size: few
cdr3_nt: TGCGCCAGCAGCCAATCACAGGGACCCTACGAGCAGTACTTC
cdr3_aa: CASSQSQGPYEQYF

d_call: .
v_call: TRBV18
j_call: TRBJ1-2
clone_size: .
cdr3_nt: TGTGCCAGCTCACCACTACAGGAAGGCTACACCTTC
cdr3_aa: CASSPLQEGYTF

d_call: TRBD2
v_call: TRBV19
j_call: TRBJ2-3
clone_size: .
cdr3_nt: TGTGCCAGTAGTATGCCTAGCGGGGACACAGATACGCAGTATTTT
cdr3_aa: CASSMPSGDTDTQYF

d_call: .
v_call: TRBV4-3
j_call: TRBJ2-5
clone_size: .
cdr3_nt: TGCGCCAGCAGCCGACTTTTACAGGGATGGGAGACCCAGTACTTC
cdr3_aa: CASSRLLQGWETQYF

d_call: .
v_call: TRBV6-5
j_call: TRBJ2-7
clone_size: once
cdr3_nt: TGTGCCAGCAGTCAGGAACCGGGACTTAAGCAGTACTTC
cdr3_aa: CASSQEPGLKQYF

d_call: .
v_call: TRBV7-3
j_call: TRBJ1-2
clone_size: once
cdr3_nt: TGTGCCAGCAGCTTAACTGGAGGAAACTATGGCTACACCTTC
cdr3_aa: CASSLTGGNYGYTF

d_call: .
v_call: TRBV7-2
j_call: TRBJ1-2
clone_size: once
cdr3_nt: TGTGCCAGCAGCTTAGTTCAGGACTATGGCTACACCTTC
cdr3_aa: CASSLVQDYGYTF

d_call: .
v_call: TRBV19
j_call: TRBJ1-1
clone_size: .
cdr3_nt: TGTGCCAGTAGCCGGGGGGGAAGGCTAATAATGAACACTGAAGCTTTCTTT
cdr3_aa: CASSRGGRLIMNTEAFF

d_call: TRBD2
v_call: TRBV30
j_call: TRBJ2-1
clone_size: .
cdr3_nt: TGTGCCGGTTCAGCGGGAGGGCGTCGGGGTGAGCAGTTCTTC
cdr3_aa: CAGSAGGRRGEQFF

d_call: .
v_call: TRBV19
j_call: TRBJ2-2
clone_size: .
cdr3_nt: TGTGCCAGTAGTATTCAAGGGGTGTCCGGGGAGCTGTTTTTT
cdr3_aa: CASSIQGVSGELFF

d_call: TRBD1
v_call: TRBV7-3
j_call: TRBJ2-3
clone_size: .
cdr3_nt: TGTGCCAGCAGCCCAGGACAGGGGTGGACAGATACGCAGTATTTT
cdr3_aa: CASSPGQGWTDTQYF

d_call: TRBD1
v_call: TRBV18
j_call: TRBJ1-2
clone_size: .
cdr3_nt: TGTGCCAGCTCATCCACCGGGACAGGGGGCGACTATGGCTACACCTTC
cdr3_aa: CASSSTGTGGDYGYTF

d_call: TRBD1
v_call: TRBV7-8
j_call: TRBJ1-5
clone_size: .
cdr3_nt: TGTGCCAGCAGCTTAGTCCCAGGGGGTCGGAATCAGCCCCAGCATTTT
cdr3_aa: CASSLVPGGRNQPQHF

d_call: .
v_call: TRBV7-2
j_call: TRBJ1-1
clone_size: .
cdr3_nt: TGTGCCAGCAGCTTAGGGACGTCCGGGAGAAGGACTGAAGCTTTCTTT
cdr3_aa: CASSLGTSGRRTEAFF

d_call: .
v_call: TRBV15
j_call: TRBJ1-2
clone_size: .
cdr3_nt: TGTGCCACCAGCAGAGATTACTCGGACTATGGCTACACCTTC
cdr3_aa: CATSRDYSDYGYTF

d_call: TRBD1
v_call: TRBV4-2
j_call: TRBJ2-1
clone_size: .
cdr3_nt: TGTGCCAGCAGGGACCGGGACAGGTCCTACAATGAGCAGTTCTTC
cdr3_aa: CASRDRDRSYNEQFF

d_call: TRBD2
v_call: TRBV11-2
j_call: TRBJ2-7
clone_size: .
cdr3_nt: TGTGCCAGCAGCCGTCTAGCGGGAGCCTCCTACGAGCAGTACTTC
cdr3_aa: CASSRLAGASYEQYF

d_call: .
v_call: TRBV2
j_call: TRBJ2-3
clone_size: few
cdr3_nt: TGTGCCAGCAGAAAACTCAGGGGAACTGGCACAGATACGCAGTATTTT
cdr3_aa: CASRKLRGTGTDTQYF

d_call: TRBD2
v_call: TRBV5-6
j_call: TRBJ2-1
clone_size: .
cdr3_nt: TGTGCCAGCAGCGGATGGGGACTAGCAAACAATGAGCAGTTCTTC
cdr3_aa: CASSGWGLANNEQFF

d_call: .
v_call: TRBV11-3
j_call: TRBJ2-3
clone_size: .
cdr3_nt: TGTGCCAGCACCCTCACAGGTTCCTCTAAGGCAGATACGCAGTATTTT
cdr3_aa: CASTLTGSSKADTQYF

d_call: .
v_call: TRBV5-4
j_call: TRBJ2-3
clone_size: .
cdr3_nt: TGTGCCAGCAGCTTGGCGGTACAGCGGAACACAGATACGCAGTATTTT
cdr3_aa: CASSLAVQRNTDTQYF